Listed below are T cell receptor beta chains from one sample, sequenced in a study of STAT5B mutations in CD4+ large granular lymphocyte leukemia. Libraries were prepared by immunoSEQ multiplex PCR; TCRdb keeps only in-frame clonotypes and omits some of them. This sample has about 40,000 clones, with roughly four fifths found just once. The specimen sequenced was CD4+ T cells from blood buffy coats. The receptors derive from a human donor in good health. Both conserved end residues are part of each CDR3. A D gene is named only where the DNA matches it firmly. Some rows have no size entry. The others give once, few or many, or a class for an expanded clone.

J	V	D	size	CDR3	DNA
TRBJ1-5	TRBV6-6	NA	NA	CASSYLQNSNQPQHF	TGTGCCAGCAGTTACCTTCAAAATAGCAATCAGCCCCAGCATTTT
TRBJ2-1	TRBV19	NA	once	CASSIYQSFEQFF	TGTGCCAGTAGTATCTACCAGTCCTTTGAGCAGTTCTTC
TRBJ1-2	TRBV19	TRBD1	NA	CASTEGAPNYGYTF	TGTGCCAGTACCGAGGGGGCGCCGAACTATGGCTACACCTTC
TRBJ1-4	TRBV7-3	TRBD1	NA	CASSPRGATNEKLFF	TGTGCCAGCAGCCCCAGGGGGGCAACTAATGAAAAACTGTTTTTT
TRBJ2-3	TRBV6-1	NA	NA	CASRPGTDTQYF	TGTGCCAGCAGGCCGGGAACAGATACGCAGTATTTT
TRBJ1-1	TRBV5-1	NA	NA	CASSLSPGRALSTEAFF	TGCGCCAGCAGCCTCAGTCCAGGGAGGGCCTTGAGCACTGAAGCTTTCTTT
TRBJ2-7	TRBV25-1	NA	NA	CASSVFYEQYF	TGTGCCAGCAGTGTTTTCTACGAGCAGTACTTC
TRBJ2-1	TRBV5-1	TRBD2	NA	CASSLALAGAYNEQFF	TGCGCCAGCAGCTTGGCCCTAGCGGGGGCCTACAATGAGCAGTTCTTC
TRBJ2-2	TRBV7-3	NA	NA	CASSLTGTGELFF	TGTGCCAGCAGCTTAACGGGTACCGGGGAGCTGTTTTTT
TRBJ2-1	TRBV7-8	TRBD2	NA	CASSPRGSGIDNEQFF	TGTGCCAGCAGCCCGCGGGGTAGCGGGATTGACAATGAGCAGTTCTTC
TRBJ2-7	TRBV18	NA	NA	CASSSQGYDEQYF	TGTGCCAGCTCATCACAGGGTTACGACGAGCAGTACTTC
TRBJ1-4	TRBV27	NA	NA	CASSLSGQFYEKLFF	TGTGCCAGCAGTTTATCCGGACAGTTCTATGAAAAACTGTTTTTT
TRBJ1-6	TRBV5-1	NA	NA	CASSFSGDNSPLHF	TGCGCCAGCAGCTTCTCAGGGGATAATTCACCCCTCCACTTT
TRBJ2-7	TRBV2	NA	NA	CASSRFRHLYEQYF	TGTGCCAGCAGCAGATTCAGACATTTATACGAGCAGTACTTC
TRBJ1-1	TRBV4-1	TRBD1	NA	CASSHDRVAEAFF	TGCGCCAGCAGCCACGACAGGGTCGCTGAAGCTTTCTTT
TRBJ2-2	TRBV27	NA	NA	CASKLWGDTGELFF	TGTGCCAGCAAACTTTGGGGGGACACCGGGGAGCTGTTTTTT
TRBJ2-3	TRBV9	TRBD2	once	CASSVYSGGTDTQYF	TGTGCCAGCAGCGTATATAGCGGGGGCACAGATACGCAGTATTTT
TRBJ2-3	TRBV7-6	TRBD2	NA	CASSFGLAGSDTQYF	TGTGCCAGCAGCTTCGGACTAGCGGGTTCTGATACGCAGTATTTT
TRBJ2-7	TRBV11-2	NA	NA	CASSPGPSYEQYF	TGTGCCAGCAGCCCGGGCCCCTCCTACGAGCAGTACTTC
TRBJ1-1	TRBV10-3	TRBD1	NA	CAISEEWTGNTEAFF	TGTGCCATCAGTGAGGAATGGACAGGAAACACTGAAGCTTTCTTT
TRBJ1-3	TRBV16	NA	NA	CASSRDWRSGNTIYF	TGTGCCAGCAGCCGAGACTGGCGCTCTGGAAACACCATATATTTT
TRBJ2-3	TRBV18	NA	NA	CASSVRPDTQYF	TGTGCCAGCTCAGTCCGGCCAGATACGCAGTATTTT
TRBJ2-1	TRBV4-1	TRBD2	NA	CASSPKALAGGNEQFF	TGCGCCAGCAGCCCAAAGGCGCTAGCGGGGGGCAATGAGCAGTTCTTC
TRBJ1-6	TRBV28	NA	once	CASSSGDNSPLHF	TGTGCCAGCAGTTCAGGGGATAATTCACCCCTCCACTTT
TRBJ2-3	TRBV4-3	NA	NA	CASSYSGHRDTQYF	TGCGCCAGCAGCTATAGTGGTCATAGAGATACGCAGTATTTT
TRBJ2-7	TRBV13	NA	NA	CASGRVSYEQYF	TGTGCCTCAGGCAGGGTATCCTACGAGCAGTACTTC
TRBJ1-3	TRBV11-3	NA	NA	CASSLGGSGNTIYF	TGTGCCAGCAGCTTAGGAGGCTCTGGAAACACCATATATTTT
TRBJ2-1	TRBV30	NA	NA	CAWSVKQAYNEQFF	TGTGCCTGGAGTGTAAAACAGGCCTACAATGAGCAGTTCTTC
TRBJ2-5	TRBV7-9	NA	NA	CASSPIKGRETQYF	TGTGCCAGCAGCCCGATTAAGGGGCGGGAGACCCAGTACTTC
TRBJ2-6	TRBV5-1	TRBD1	NA	CASSLAAGGSGANVLTF	TGCGCCAGCAGCTTGGCGGCAGGGGGCTCTGGGGCCAACGTCCTGACTTTC
TRBJ2-5	TRBV25-1	TRBD1	NA	CASSAQGIKYQETQYF	TGTGCCAGCAGTGCACAGGGGATTAAGTACCAAGAGACCCAGTACTTC
TRBJ2-7	TRBV6-6	TRBD1	NA	CASSSPGQGSYEQYF	TGTGCCAGCAGTTCTCCCGGACAGGGCTCCTACGAGCAGTACTTC
TRBJ1-5	TRBV5-8	NA	few	CASSGRQNNQPQHF	TGTGCCAGCAGCGGTAGACAGAACAATCAGCCCCAGCATTTT
TRBJ2-3	TRBV20-1	NA	NA	CSALQDTQYF	TGCAGTGCTCTTCAAGATACGCAGTATTTT
TRBJ2-4	TRBV7-8	NA	NA	CASSHTMDTNIQYF	TGTGCCAGCAGCCATACGATGGACACGAACATTCAGTACTTC
TRBJ1-4	TRBV28	TRBD1	NA	CASSLWDRGPEKLFF	TGTGCCAGCAGTCTATGGGACAGGGGGCCGGAAAAACTGTTTTTT
TRBJ1-2	TRBV11-2	TRBD1	NA	CASSATGRNYGYTF	TGTGCCAGCAGCGCGACAGGGAGAAACTATGGCTACACCTTC
TRBJ2-5	TRBV28	TRBD1	NA	CASSPTGGVEETQYF	TGTGCCAGCAGTCCTACAGGGGGTGTAGAAGAGACCCAGTACTTC
TRBJ2-1	TRBV7-9	NA	NA	CASTSTVPGPNNEQFF	TGTGCCAGCACCTCCACCGTTCCGGGGCCGAACAATGAGCAGTTCTTC
TRBJ1-3	TRBV19	NA	NA	CASSGISGNTIYF	TGTGCCAGTTCCGGTATCTCTGGAAACACCATATATTTT
TRBJ2-4	TRBV28	NA	once	CASRQTGGNRAKNIQYF	TGTGCCAGCAGACAGACCGGGGGAAATAGAGCCAAAAACATTCAGTACTTC
TRBJ1-1	TRBV25-1	NA	NA	CASSRVGNTEAFF	TGTGCCAGCAGCCGTGTGGGGAACACTGAAGCTTTCTTT
TRBJ2-5	TRBV5-4	TRBD1	NA	CASSAGQGATGTQYF	TGTGCCAGCAGCGCGGGACAGGGGGCTACGGGGACCCAGTACTTC
TRBJ1-2	TRBV7-8	TRBD1	NA	CASSDKTGSGYGYTF	TGTGCCAGCAGCGACAAGACAGGGAGCGGCTATGGCTACACCTTC
TRBJ1-5	TRBV6-5	TRBD1	few	CASSLDRDSNQPQHF	TGTGCCAGCAGCCTGGACAGGGATAGCAATCAGCCCCAGCATTTT
TRBJ2-1	TRBV5-6	TRBD2	NA	CASSFGLGQRERNEQFF	TGTGCCAGCAGCTTTGGGCTCGGGCAGCGGGAGAGGAATGAGCAGTTCTTC
TRBJ2-5	TRBV29-1	NA	NA	CSVGGEETQYF	TGCAGCGTTGGTGGAGAAGAGACCCAGTACTTC
TRBJ1-6	TRBV6-1	NA	few	CASSGILKGGSSYNSPLHF	TGTGCCAGCAGTGGAATTTTGAAGGGGGGCAGCTCCTATAATTCACCCCTCCACTTT
TRBJ1-2	TRBV18	NA	NA	CASSPQEGNYGYTF	TGTGCCAGCTCTCCTCAGGAGGGCAACTATGGCTACACCTTC
TRBJ1-4	TRBV27	TRBD1	NA	CASSGQGNEKLFF	TGTGCCAGCAGTGGACAGGGGAATGAAAAACTGTTTTTT
TRBJ2-1	TRBV7-3	TRBD2	NA	CASSFPTSGKHNEQFF	TGTGCCAGCAGCTTCCCGACTAGCGGGAAACACAATGAGCAGTTCTTC
TRBJ1-5	TRBV10-3	TRBD1	few	CAISDRTGVGQPQHF	TGTGCCATCAGTGACCGGACAGGGGTTGGGCAGCCCCAGCATTTT
TRBJ2-4	TRBV9	TRBD1	once	CASSGKGQGAWAKNIQYF	TGTGCCAGCAGCGGAAAAGGACAGGGGGCGTGGGCCAAAAACATTCAGTACTTC
TRBJ1-4	TRBV2	NA	NA	CASRRSGATNEKLFF	TGTGCCAGCAGGCGGTCAGGGGCAACTAATGAAAAACTGTTTTTT
TRBJ2-6	TRBV7-9	NA	NA	CASSLSPIGANVLTF	TGTGCCAGCAGCTTATCCCCCATTGGGGCCAACGTCCTGACTTTC
TRBJ2-3	TRBV9	NA	once	CASSETQGATDTQYF	TGTGCCAGCAGCGAGACGCAGGGCGCCACAGATACGCAGTATTTT
TRBJ1-2	TRBV6-1	NA	NA	CASSELVIGTFGYTF	TGTGCCAGCAGTGAGCTAGTCATCGGGACGTTTGGCTACACCTTC
TRBJ2-1	TRBV28	NA	NA	CASSSATYEVSEQFF	TGTGCCAGCAGTTCCGCTACCTATGAAGTTAGTGAGCAGTTCTTC
TRBJ2-1	TRBV5-6	NA	once	CASSQGSGSYNEQFF	TGTGCCAGCAGCCAGGGAAGTGGGTCCTACAATGAGCAGTTCTTC
TRBJ2-3	TRBV5-1	NA	NA	CASSLSGLLADTQYF	TGCGCCAGCAGCTTATCGGGACTCTTGGCAGATACGCAGTATTTT